This TCR beta chain was found in a study of T cell changes during pregnancy in multiple sclerosis. Produced via immunoSEQ multiplex PCR; TCRdb's table is partial and in-frame only. The profile shows fewer than 20,000 clones, around 90% of them singletons. The ends were cut back, 4 bases at V and 0 bases at J, with 10 bases in the middle. The CDR3 loop spans 14 amino acids. Germline V lookup: CDR1 SGDLS, CDR2 YYNGEE. The material sequenced was CD8+ T cells from peripheral blood mononuclear cells, taken after pregnancy. This rearrangement joins TRBV9 to TRBJ2-5, with D possibly matching TRBD2 (5 bases). This TCR was sampled from a female donor in good health, enrolled as a control in a pregnancy study. The CDR3 nucleotides read TGTGCCAGCAGCACCGAGGGCAACCAAGAGACCCAGTACTTC. Translated, it gives CASSTEGNQETQYF.